This T cell receptor (beta chain) is from a study of blood T cell repertoires in COVID-19. Study context: Both acute and convalescent COVID-19 samples were obtained from the United States, Italy and Spain. The cDNA or gDNA used as material had been derived from T cells, B-cell-depleted T cells, or PBMCs.

Study processing details: Amplification of reference gene primers was used by the study to estimate nucleated cell counts. Profiling relied on immunoSEQ multiplex PCR, and the TCRdb table lists in-frame clones only, not all of them. The DNA was the basis for D and trimming; V, J and clone size are from that table. The table has 43,000 or so clones, approximately 90% seen once. There are 15 residues in the CDR3. Trimming pared 1 base from V and 7 bases from J, leaving 14 bases between. The V gene's germline CDR1 is SGHVS and CDR2 FQNEAQ. This TCR derives from a man in his fifties or sixties with active COVID-19. The chain recombines TRBV7-8 with TRBJ2-1; maybe TRBD2 (5 bases). Sequenced input: peripheral blood. The CDR3 nucleotides read TGTGCCAGCAGCTTAGGCCCGGGAAATAGGAATGAGCAGTTCTTC. It translates to CASSLGPGNRNEQFF.